This T cell receptor (beta chain) is from a study of cytomegalovirus exposure and HLA in healthy donors. Across the study: HLA-typed donors were the source of around 77 million unique TCRs held in an early data release.

It was with 60 Vbeta and 13 Jbeta primers that the PCR ran. Data came from immunoSEQ multiplex PCR; TCRdb stores just in-frame clones and leaves some out. This table has about 170,000 clones, around 83% appearing once. CDR3 size: 19 residues. Losses at the gene ends were 4 bases for V and 2 bases for J; bases not matched to a gene: 12. Germline assignment: CDR1 MGHRA and CDR2 YSYEKL. This chain joins TRBV4-1 and TRBJ2-5; 14 bases align to TRBD2. Sequenced material: PBMCs. This TCR derives from a girl aged 2 to 9 in good health and CMV-seropositive. In DNA, the CDR3 is TGCGCCAGCAGCCTCCCCCCGGGACTAGCGGGAGTTGGGCAAGAGACCCAGTACTTC. This gives the protein CASSLPPGLAGVGQETQYF.